This TCR beta chain appears in the sequencing data of a study of CD8+ T cells in alopecia areata. In the study overall: Twice a day, 5 to 10 mg of oral tofacitinib was administered to treated patients. Whole-study results and caveats: Alphabeta T cells residing in normal skin are also sequenced in scalp samples.

RNA was isolated and reverse transcribed to cDNA, the sequencing template. Using immunoSEQ multiplex PCR, the repertoire was profiled, and TCRdb retains in-frame clones only, with some absent. The top ten clones hold around 1.8% of a sample with fewer than 350,000 clones, nearly 60% of them seen once. Stated treatment: oral pan-JAK inhibitor, 5-10 mg twice daily. Sampling of alopecia areata patients yielded lesional scalp punch biopsies as well as peripheral blood. With regard to this clone: Its antigen remains unidentified.

V lost 4 bases, J lost 1 base, and 14 bases lay in between. CDR3 length: 15 residues. Per the germline V gene, CDR1 is MGHDK and CDR2 is SYGVNS. V usage is TRBV25-1 and J usage is TRBJ2-7, with D perhaps matching TRBD1 or TRBD2 (5 bases each). This sample comprised CD4+ T cells sorted from blood, obtained at week 24, from a patient treated with tofacitinib. The TCR sequence derives from a human donor with alopecia areata. The CDR3 DNA sequence: TGTGCCAGCAGTGTAGCCGGGACCCTTTCCTACGAGCAGTACTTC. Protein product: CASSVAGTLSYEQYF.